Listed below are T cell receptor beta chains from one sample, sequenced in a study of blood T cell repertoires in COVID-19. Here immunoSEQ multiplex PCR was the method, and the copy in TCRdb shows in-frame clones only, minus some. This sample has roughly 150,000 clones; 84% occur once, and the top ten carry approximately 2.6%. Sequences were obtained from peripheral blood. The receptors shown here come from a woman of 80 years or more with COVID-19, enrolled during active disease. CDR3s include the opening cysteine and the closing phenylalanine or tryptophan. A D gene is named only where the DNA matches it firmly. Size is omitted from some rows. Given values are once, few, many or a class for expanded clones.

clone_size | d_call | j_call | v_call | cdr3_aa | cdr3_nt
- | TRBD2 | TRBJ2-7 | TRBV5-1 | CASSLYASGGVQSSYEQYF | TGCGCCAGCAGCTTATATGCTAGCGGGGGAGTCCAGAGCTCCTACGAGCAGTACTTC
- | - | TRBJ2-7 | TRBV5-1 | CASSLGTASYEQYF | TGCGCCAGCAGCCTCGGGACTGCATCCTACGAGCAGTACTTC
- | - | TRBJ2-1 | TRBV4-1 | CASSQLGRSYNEQFF | TGCGCCAGCAGCCAACTCGGTCGCTCCTACAATGAGCAGTTCTTC
- | TRBD2 | TRBJ2-1 | TRBV9 | CASRWGLAGNNEQFF | TGTGCCAGCAGATGGGGACTAGCGGGAAACAATGAGCAGTTCTTC
- | TRBD1 | TRBJ1-2 | TRBV5-1 | CASSLEQGAGYTF | TGCGCCAGCAGCTTGGAACAGGGGGCAGGCTACACCTTC
- | TRBD1 | TRBJ1-5 | TRBV15 | CATSIPGQGSTQPQHF | TGTGCCACCAGCATACCGGGACAGGGATCCACTCAGCCCCAGCATTTT
- | - | TRBJ1-2 | TRBV15 | CATSREAQFYGYTF | TGTGCCACCAGCAGAGAGGCACAGTTTTATGGCTACACCTTC
once | - | TRBJ2-7 | TRBV11-2 | CASSPTRTPPEQYF | TGTGCCAGCAGCCCAACCCGGACACCCCCCGAGCAGTACTTC
- | - | TRBJ2-2 | TRBV12-3/TRBV12-4 | CASSLIRTGELFF | TGTGCCAGCAGTTTAATTCGCACCGGGGAGCTGTTTTTT
- | - | TRBJ1-3 | TRBV19 | CASSIAVHSGNTIYF | TGTGCCAGTAGTATTGCGGTCCACTCTGGAAACACCATATATTTT
- | - | TRBJ1-2 | TRBV2 | CASSPFPTGNYGYTF | TGTGCCAGCAGTCCCTTCCCAACAGGGAACTATGGCTACACCTTC
- | - | TRBJ2-4 | TRBV13 | CASSLPRYGKNIQYF | TGTGCCAGCAGCTTACCGAGATACGGCAAAAACATTCAGTACTTC
- | TRBD2 | TRBJ2-5 | TRBV9 | CASSVWLAGVETQYF | TGTGCCAGCAGCGTGTGGCTAGCGGGAGTGGAGACCCAGTACTTC
- | TRBD2 | TRBJ2-3 | TRBV28 | CASSFPDSGRGADTQYF | TGTGCCAGCAGTTTCCCGGACAGCGGGAGAGGGGCAGATACGCAGTATTTT
- | TRBD1 | TRBJ2-1 | TRBV19 | CASRAQGDEQFF | TGTGCCAGTAGGGCCCAGGGGGATGAGCAGTTCTTC